The TCR beta chain described here comes from a study of technical replicates of blood from several donors. Sequencing used immunoSEQ multiplex PCR; TCRdb keeps in-frame clones, though not all of them. The sample shows 45,000 to 55,000 clones, around 96% of them seen only once. CDR1 MNHEY and CDR2 SMNVEV come from the germline V gene (reference sequence). The CDR3 has 15 residues. The V segment lost 6 bases and the J segment 4 bases; nucleotides outside the gene matches: 7. This clonotype was obtained from a human donor in good health. The source material was T cells isolated from PBMCs. The V and J genes are TRBV27 and TRBJ1-1, with TRBD1 identical over 11 bases. The CDR3 loop reads CASRLSGTGGTEAFF. As DNA, the CDR3 is TGTGCCAGCAGATTGTCCGGGACAGGGGGCACTGAAGCTTTCTTT.